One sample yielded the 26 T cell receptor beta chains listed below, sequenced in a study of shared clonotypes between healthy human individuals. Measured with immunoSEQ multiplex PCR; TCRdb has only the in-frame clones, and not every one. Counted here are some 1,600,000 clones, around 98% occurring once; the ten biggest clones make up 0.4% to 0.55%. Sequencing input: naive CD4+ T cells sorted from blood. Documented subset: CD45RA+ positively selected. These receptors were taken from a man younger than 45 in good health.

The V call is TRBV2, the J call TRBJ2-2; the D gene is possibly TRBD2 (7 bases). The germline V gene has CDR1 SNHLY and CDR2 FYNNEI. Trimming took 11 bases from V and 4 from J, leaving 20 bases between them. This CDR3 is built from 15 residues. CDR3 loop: CASKGGLLPTGELFF. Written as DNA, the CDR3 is TGTGCCTCAAAGGGGGGGCTTCTGCCCACCGGGGAGCTGTTTTTT.

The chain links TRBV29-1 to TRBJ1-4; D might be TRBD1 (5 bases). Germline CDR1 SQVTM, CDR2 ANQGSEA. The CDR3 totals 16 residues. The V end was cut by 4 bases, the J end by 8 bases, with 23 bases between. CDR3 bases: TGCAGCGTTGTTCTACGACAGCCCTCTGAGAAGGAAAAACTGTTTTTT. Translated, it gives CSVVLRQPSEKEKLFF.

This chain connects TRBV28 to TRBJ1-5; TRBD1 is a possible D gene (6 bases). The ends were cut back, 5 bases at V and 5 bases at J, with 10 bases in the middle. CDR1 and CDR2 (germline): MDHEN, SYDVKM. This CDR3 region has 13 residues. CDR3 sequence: CASSGTRDQPQHF. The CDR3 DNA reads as TGTGCCAGCAGTGGGACAAGGGATCAGCCCCAGCATTTT.

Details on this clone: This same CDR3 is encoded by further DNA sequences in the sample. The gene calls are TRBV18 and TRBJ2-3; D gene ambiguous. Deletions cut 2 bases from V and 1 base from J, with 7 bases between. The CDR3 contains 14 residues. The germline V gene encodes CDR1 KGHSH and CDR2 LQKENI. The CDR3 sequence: CASSPFRGTDTQYF. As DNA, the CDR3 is TGTGCCAGCTCACCATTTCGCGGCACAGATACGCAGTATTTT.

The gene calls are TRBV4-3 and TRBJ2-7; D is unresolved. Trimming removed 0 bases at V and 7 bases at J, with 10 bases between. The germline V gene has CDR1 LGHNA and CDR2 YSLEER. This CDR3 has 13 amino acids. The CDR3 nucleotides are TGCGCCAGCAGCCAAGATAAGATGTTTGAGCAGTACTTC. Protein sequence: CASSQDKMFEQYF.

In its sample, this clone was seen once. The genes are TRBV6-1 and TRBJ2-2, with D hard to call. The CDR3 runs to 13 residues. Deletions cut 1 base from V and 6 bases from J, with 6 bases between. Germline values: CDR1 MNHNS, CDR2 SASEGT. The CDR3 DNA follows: TGTGCCAGCAGTGAAGTTCCAGCCGGGGAGCTGTTTTTT. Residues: CASSEVPAGELFF.

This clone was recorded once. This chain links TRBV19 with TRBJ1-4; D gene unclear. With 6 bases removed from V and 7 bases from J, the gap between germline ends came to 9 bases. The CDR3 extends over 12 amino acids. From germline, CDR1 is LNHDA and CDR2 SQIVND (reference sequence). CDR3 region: CASSDAGEKLFF. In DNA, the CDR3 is TGTGCCAGTAGCGATGCGGGTGAAAAACTGTTTTTT.

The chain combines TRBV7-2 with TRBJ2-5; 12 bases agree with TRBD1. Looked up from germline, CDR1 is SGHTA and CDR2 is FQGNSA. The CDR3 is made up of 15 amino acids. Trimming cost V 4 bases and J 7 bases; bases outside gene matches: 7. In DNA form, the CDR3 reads TGTGCCAGCAGCTACCGGGACAGGGGGCCTGGGACCCAGTACTTC. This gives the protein CASSYRDRGPGTQYF.

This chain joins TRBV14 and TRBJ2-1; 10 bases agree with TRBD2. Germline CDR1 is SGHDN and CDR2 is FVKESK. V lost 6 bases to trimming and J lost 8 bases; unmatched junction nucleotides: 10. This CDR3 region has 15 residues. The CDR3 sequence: CASRRGLAGADEQFF. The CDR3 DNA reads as TGTGCCAGCAGACGGGGGCTAGCGGGAGCAGATGAGCAGTTCTTC. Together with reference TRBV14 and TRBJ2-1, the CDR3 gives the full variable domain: EAGVTQFPSHSVIEKGQTVTLRCDPISGHDNLYWYRRVMGKEIKFLLHFVKESKQDESGMPNNRFLAERTGGTYSTLKVQPAELEDSGVYFCASRRGLAGADEQFFGPGTRLTVL.

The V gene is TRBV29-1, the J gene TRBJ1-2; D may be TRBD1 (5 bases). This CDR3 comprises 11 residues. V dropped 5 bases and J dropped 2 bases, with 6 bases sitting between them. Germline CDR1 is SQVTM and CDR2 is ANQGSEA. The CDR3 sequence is CSVQGNYGYTF. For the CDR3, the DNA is TGCAGCGTTCAGGGAAACTATGGCTACACCTTC.

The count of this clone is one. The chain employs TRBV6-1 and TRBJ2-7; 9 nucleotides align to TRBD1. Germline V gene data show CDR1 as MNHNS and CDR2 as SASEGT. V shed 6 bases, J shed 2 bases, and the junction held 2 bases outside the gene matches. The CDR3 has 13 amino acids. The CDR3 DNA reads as TGTGCCAGCAGCTGGGACAGGGCCTACGAGCAGTACTTC. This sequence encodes CASSWDRAYEQYF.

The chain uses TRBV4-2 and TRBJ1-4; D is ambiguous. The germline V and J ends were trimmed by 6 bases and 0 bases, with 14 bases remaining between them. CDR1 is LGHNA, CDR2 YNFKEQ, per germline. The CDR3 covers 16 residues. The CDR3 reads CASSQRTLATNEKLFF. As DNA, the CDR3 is TGTGCCAGCAGTCAACGAACACTTGCAACTAATGAAAAACTGTTTTTT.

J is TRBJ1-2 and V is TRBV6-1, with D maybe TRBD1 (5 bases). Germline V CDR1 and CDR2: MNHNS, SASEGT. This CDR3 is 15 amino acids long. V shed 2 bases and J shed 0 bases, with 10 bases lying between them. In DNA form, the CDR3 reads TGTGCCAGCAGTGAATCAGGGTTCTCTAACTATGGCTACACCTTC. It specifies CASSESGFSNYGYTF.

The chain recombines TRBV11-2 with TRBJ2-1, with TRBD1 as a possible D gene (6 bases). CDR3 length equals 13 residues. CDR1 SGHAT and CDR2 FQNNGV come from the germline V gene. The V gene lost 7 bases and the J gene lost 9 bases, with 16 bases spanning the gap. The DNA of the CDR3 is TGTGCCAGCACCACAACAGGGTGGCGTGAGCAGTTCTTC. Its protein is CASTTTGWREQFF.

CDR3 sequence (DNA): TGTGCCAGCAGTGCGGGTCTAGCGGCTAGCACAGATACGCAGTATTTT. It codes for CASSAGLAASTDTQYF. The genes are TRBV2 and TRBJ2-3; 7 bases agree with TRBD2. The CDR3 spans 16 residues. V shed 4 bases and J 0 bases; nucleotides not matched to a gene: 7. Germline lookup yields CDR1 SNHLY and CDR2 FYNNEI.

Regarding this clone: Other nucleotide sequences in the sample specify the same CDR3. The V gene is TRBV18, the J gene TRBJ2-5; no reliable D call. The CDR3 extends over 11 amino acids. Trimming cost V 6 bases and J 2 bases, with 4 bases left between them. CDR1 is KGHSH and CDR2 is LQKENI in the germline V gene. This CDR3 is CASSPQETQYF. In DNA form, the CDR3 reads TGTGCCAGCTCCCCTCAAGAGACCCAGTACTTC.

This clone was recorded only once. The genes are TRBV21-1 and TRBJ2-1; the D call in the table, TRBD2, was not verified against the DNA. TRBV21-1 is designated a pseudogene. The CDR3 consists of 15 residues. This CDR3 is CAGRECNASVNEQFF. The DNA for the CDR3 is TGTGCCGGACGGGAGTGTAATGCTAGCGTCAATGAGCAGTTCTTC.

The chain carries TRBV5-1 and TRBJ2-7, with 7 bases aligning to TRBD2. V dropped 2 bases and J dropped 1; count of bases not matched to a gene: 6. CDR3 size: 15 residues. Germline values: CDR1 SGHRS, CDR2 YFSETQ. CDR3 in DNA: TGCGCCAGCAGCTTCGGGGGAGGGCCATCCTACGAGCAGTACTTC. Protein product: CASSFGGGPSYEQYF.

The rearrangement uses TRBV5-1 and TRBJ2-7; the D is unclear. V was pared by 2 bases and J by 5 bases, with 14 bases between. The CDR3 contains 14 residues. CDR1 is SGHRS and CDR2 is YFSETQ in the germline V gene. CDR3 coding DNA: TGCGCCAGCAGCTTTCGTCTTTCAAGCGACGAGCAGTACTTC. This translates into CASSFRLSSDEQYF.

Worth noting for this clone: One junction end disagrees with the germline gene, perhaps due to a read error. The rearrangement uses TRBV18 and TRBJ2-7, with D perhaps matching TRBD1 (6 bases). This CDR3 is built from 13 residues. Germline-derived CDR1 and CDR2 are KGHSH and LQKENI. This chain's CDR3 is CASSPNPTGREHF. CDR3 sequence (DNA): TGTGCCAGCTCACCGAACCCCACAGGGCGCGAACACTTC.

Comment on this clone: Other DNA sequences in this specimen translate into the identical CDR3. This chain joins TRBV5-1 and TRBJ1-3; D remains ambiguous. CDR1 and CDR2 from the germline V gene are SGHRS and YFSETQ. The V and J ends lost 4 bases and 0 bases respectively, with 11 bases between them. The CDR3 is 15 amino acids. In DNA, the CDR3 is TGCGCCAGCAGCCTGGACGTCAGCTCTGGAAACACCATATATTTT. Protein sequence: CASSLDVSSGNTIYF.

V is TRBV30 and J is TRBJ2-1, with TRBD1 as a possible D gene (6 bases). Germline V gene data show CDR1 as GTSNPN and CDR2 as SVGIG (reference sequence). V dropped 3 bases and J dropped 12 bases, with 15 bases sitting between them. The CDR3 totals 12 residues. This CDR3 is CAWSVGGIGQFF. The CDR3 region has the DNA TGTGCCTGGAGCGTAGGGGGTATCGGGCAGTTCTTC. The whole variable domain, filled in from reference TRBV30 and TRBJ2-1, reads SQTIHQWPATLVQPVGSPLSLECTVEGTSNPNLYWYRQAAGRGLQLLFYSVGIGQISSEVPQNLSASRPQDRQFILSSKKLLLSDSGFYLCAWSVGGIGQFFGPGTRLTVL.

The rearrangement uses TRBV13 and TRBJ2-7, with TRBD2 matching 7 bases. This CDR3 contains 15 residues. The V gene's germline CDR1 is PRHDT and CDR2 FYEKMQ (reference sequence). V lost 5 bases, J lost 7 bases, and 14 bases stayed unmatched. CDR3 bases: TGTGCCAGCAGCCTACTTCTCTTGCGGGAGAGGGAGCAGTACTTC. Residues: CASSLLLLREREQYF. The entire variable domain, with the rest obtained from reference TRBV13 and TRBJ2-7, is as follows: AAGVIQSPRHLIKEKRETATLKCYPIPRHDTVYWYQQGPGQDPQFLISFYEKMQSDKGSIPDRFSAQQFSDYHSELNMSSLELGDSALYFCASSLLLLREREQYFGPGTRLTVT.

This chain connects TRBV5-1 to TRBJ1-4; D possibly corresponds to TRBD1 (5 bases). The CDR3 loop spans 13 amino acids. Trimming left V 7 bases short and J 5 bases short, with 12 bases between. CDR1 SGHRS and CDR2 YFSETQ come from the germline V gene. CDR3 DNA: TGCGCCAGCGCGGGACGGTTGAATGAAAAACTGTTTTTT. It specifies CASAGRLNEKLFF. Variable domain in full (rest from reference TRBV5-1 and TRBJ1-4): KAGVTQTPRYLIKTRGQQVTLSCSPISGHRSVSWYQQTPGQGLQFLFEYFSETQRNKGNFPGRFSGRQFSNSRSEMNVSTLELGDSALYLCASAGRLNEKLFFGSGTQLSVL.

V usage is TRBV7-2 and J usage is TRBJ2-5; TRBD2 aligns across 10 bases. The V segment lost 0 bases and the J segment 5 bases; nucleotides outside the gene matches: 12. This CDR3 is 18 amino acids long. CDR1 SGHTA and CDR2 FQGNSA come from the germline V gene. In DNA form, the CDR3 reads TGTGCCAGCAGCTTAGCCCCGAGGACTAGCGGACGGGGGGAGACCCAGTACTTC. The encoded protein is CASSLAPRTSGRGETQYF.

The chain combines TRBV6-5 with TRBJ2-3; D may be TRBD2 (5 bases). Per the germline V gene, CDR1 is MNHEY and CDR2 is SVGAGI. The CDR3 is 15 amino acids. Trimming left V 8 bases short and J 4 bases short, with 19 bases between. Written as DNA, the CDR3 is TGTGCCAGCTCCCTGCTTGGAGGAGTATCAGATACGCAGTATTTT. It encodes CASSLLGGVSDTQYF.